This T cell receptor beta chain derives from a study of T cells in Graves' hyperthyroidism and ophthalmopathy. After removal of 2 bases from V and 2 bases from J, the junction contained 8 bases not matched to a gene. The germline CDR1 and CDR2 sequences are MNHEY and SVGEGT. The CDR3 sequence is 17 residues long. Exclusion followed for patients with uncontrolled infection, other autoimmune disease, pregnancy or lactation. PBMCs were collected from a roughly 9.7 ml volume of fresh peripheral blood. Comments on this clonotype: The antigen remains undetermined.

Whole-study findings and limits: Ophthalmopathy prediction by the model preceded onset by a median approximately six months.

TCR beta CDR3 regions were amplified from RNA. A first-round RT-PCR of the TCR CDR3 used the HTBI primer set. Each CDR3 protein is one row after TCRdb ran MiXCR on the multiplex PCR reads. This table has some 490,000 distinct CDR3 sequences, about 20% appearing once. The J gene is TRBJ2-3, the V gene TRBV6-2 or TRBV6-3; 9 bases line up with TRBD2. This receptor was taken from a woman in her 70s with Graves' ophthalmopathy. Specimen: blood. The CDR3 spells CASSYRVAGATTDTQYF. The CDR3 nucleotides read TGTGCCAGCAGTTACCGGGTAGCGGGAGCGACCACAGATACGCAGTATTTT.